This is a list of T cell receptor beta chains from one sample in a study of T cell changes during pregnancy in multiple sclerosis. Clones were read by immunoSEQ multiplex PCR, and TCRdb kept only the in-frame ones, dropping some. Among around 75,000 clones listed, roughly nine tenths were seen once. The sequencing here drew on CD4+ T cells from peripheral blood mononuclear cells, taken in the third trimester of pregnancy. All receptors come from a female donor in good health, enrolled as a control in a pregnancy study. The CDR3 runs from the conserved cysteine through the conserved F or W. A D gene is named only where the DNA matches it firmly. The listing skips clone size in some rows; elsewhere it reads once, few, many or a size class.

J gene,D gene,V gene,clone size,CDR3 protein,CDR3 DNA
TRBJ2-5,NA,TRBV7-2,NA,CASSLYGHPLGTQYF,TGTGCCAGCAGCCTATACGGACATCCCCTCGGGACCCAGTACTTC
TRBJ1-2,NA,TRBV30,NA,CAWSEYRVGGYTF,TGTGCCTGGAGTGAGTACAGGGTTGGTGGCTACACCTTC
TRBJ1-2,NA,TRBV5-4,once,CASSLSGQNYGYTF,TGTGCCAGCAGCTTGAGTGGTCAGAACTATGGCTACACCTTC
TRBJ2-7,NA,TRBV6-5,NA,CASSVDRYEQYF,TGTGCCAGCAGTGTAGACAGGTACGAGCAGTACTTC
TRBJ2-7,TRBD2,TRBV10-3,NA,CAITEEGGAHEQYF,TGTGCCATCACCGAGGAGGGAGGGGCTCACGAGCAGTACTTC
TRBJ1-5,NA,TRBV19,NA,CASSISAISNQPQHF,TGTGCCAGTAGTATCTCCGCGATTAGCAATCAGCCCCAGCATTTT
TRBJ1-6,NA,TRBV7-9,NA,CASSPGVDLSFSPLHF,TGTGCCAGCAGCCCGGGGGTAGACCTCAGTTTTTCACCCCTCCACTTT
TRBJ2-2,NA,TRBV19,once,CASSISGTGELFF,TGTGCCAGTAGTATCTCCGGGACCGGGGAGCTGTTTTTT
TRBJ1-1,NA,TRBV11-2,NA,CASSSSTEAFF,TGTGCCAGCAGCTCTTCCACTGAAGCTTTCTTT
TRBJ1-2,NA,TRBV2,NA,CASSESGKTYGYTF,TGTGCCAGCAGTGAATCGGGAAAGACCTATGGCTACACCTTC
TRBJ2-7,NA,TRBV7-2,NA,CASSLGGQLDGEQYF,TGTGCCAGCAGCTTGGGGGGACAGTTGGATGGCGAGCAGTACTTC
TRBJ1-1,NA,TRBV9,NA,CASGEAATNTEAFF,TGTGCCAGCGGAGAGGCCGCGACGAACACTGAAGCTTTCTTT
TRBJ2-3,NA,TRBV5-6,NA,CASSNQGGDTQYF,TGTGCCAGCAGTAACCAGGGAGGAGATACGCAGTATTTT
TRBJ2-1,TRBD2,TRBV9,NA,CASSLTSGVSYNEQFF,TGTGCCAGCAGCCTAACTAGCGGGGTCTCCTACAATGAGCAGTTCTTC
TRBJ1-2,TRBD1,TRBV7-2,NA,CASSLQGARGYTF,TGTGCCAGCAGCTTACAGGGGGCACGTGGCTACACCTTC
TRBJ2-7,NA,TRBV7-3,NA,CASSLNRAKEQYF,TGTGCCAGCAGCTTAAACCGAGCGAAGGAGCAGTACTTC
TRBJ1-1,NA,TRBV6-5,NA,CAAGRLGGNTEAFF,TGTGCCGCGGGGCGGCTCGGAGGGAACACTGAAGCTTTCTTT
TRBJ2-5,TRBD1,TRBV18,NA,CASRQGAAETQYF,TGTGCCAGCCGACAGGGAGCGGCGGAGACCCAGTACTTC
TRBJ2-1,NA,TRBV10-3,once,CAISESNGGTGYNEQFF,TGTGCCATCAGTGAGTCGAACGGGGGGACAGGCTACAATGAGCAGTTCTTC
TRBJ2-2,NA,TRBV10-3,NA,CAITWDTATGELFF,TGTGCCATCACATGGGACACCGCCACCGGGGAGCTGTTTTTT
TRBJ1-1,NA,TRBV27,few,CASSLDGRNTEAFF,TGTGCCAGCAGTTTAGATGGGAGGAACACTGAAGCTTTCTTT
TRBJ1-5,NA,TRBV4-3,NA,CASSQDPVTRQPQHF,TGCGCCAGCAGCCAAGATCCGGTGACGAGGCAGCCCCAGCATTTT